This TCR beta chain was recovered during a study of vaccination and CD4 T cells after COVID-19. Study overall: Post-vaccine sampling followed dose two by a median approximately 70 days (range 14 to 241).

Of note for this clonotype: Its antigen is unidentified.

Sequenced with the Oncomine TCR Beta short-read assay was DNA taken from cultured CD4+ T cells. TCRdb processed the PCR reads anew with MiXCR; each CDR3 protein has one entry. The sample records about 25,000 distinct CDR3 sequences, approximately 50% being singletons. The treatment was: roughly 11-day PBMC culture with coronavirus spike peptide pools or control peptides (ViraFEST assay). PBMCs, plated at approximately 2 million per well, were grown in the presence of around 10 IU/ml IL-2 and 10 ug/ml peptide pools. CDR3 length equals 13 residues. Trimming removed 6 bases from V and 4 bases from J, with 12 bases in between.

The origin of this receptor is a human donor who had recovered from COVID-19. Sequencing was done on a sample of CD4+ T cells from blood, cultured in vitro. The chain joins TRBV12-3 or TRBV12-4 to TRBJ1-1, with a tentative D call TRBD1 (6 bases). DNA of the CDR3: TGTGCCAGCAGGGTACAGGGACCCACTGAAGCTTTCTTT. It is translated as CASRVQGPTEAFF.